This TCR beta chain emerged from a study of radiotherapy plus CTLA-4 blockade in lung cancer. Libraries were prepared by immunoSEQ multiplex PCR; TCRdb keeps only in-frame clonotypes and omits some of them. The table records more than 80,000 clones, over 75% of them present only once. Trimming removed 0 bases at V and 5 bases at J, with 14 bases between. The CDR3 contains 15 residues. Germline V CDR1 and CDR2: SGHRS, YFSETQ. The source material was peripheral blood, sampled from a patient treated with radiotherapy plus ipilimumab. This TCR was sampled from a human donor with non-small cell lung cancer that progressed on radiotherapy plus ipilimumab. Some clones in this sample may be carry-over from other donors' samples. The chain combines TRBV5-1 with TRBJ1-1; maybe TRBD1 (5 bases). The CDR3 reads CASSLEPSGGTEAFF. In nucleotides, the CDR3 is TGCGCCAGCAGCTTGGAGCCCTCTGGGGGGACTGAAGCTTTCTTT.